Each of the 15 T cell receptor beta chains below was sequenced from the same sample in a study of response to subunit inactivated influenza vaccine. TCRdb recomputed calls from the RT-PCR reads with MiXCR, one row per CDR3 protein. This table holds around 520,000 distinct CDR3 sequences, 10% to 15% found once. This material consisted of PBMCs from blood, taken on the day of vaccination. The receptors come from a man aged 50-60 years who received an inactivated influenza vaccine.

V gene TRBV10-3 combines with J gene TRBJ2-1; 7 bases align to TRBD1. The germline CDR1 and CDR2 sequences are ENHRY and SYGVKD. The CDR3 contains 13 residues. V lost 4 bases and J lost 10; bases outside the gene matches: 7. CDR3 coding DNA: TGTGCCATCAGTGGCTCGACAGGGAACGAGCAGTTCTTC. It codes for CAISGSTGNEQFF.

This clonotype occurred a few times. The chain couples TRBV6-1 to TRBJ1-4; 10 bases line up with TRBD1. Germline assignment: CDR1 MNHNS and CDR2 SASEGT. The length of the CDR3 is 14 residues. V was clipped by 6 bases and J by 5 bases; unmatched bases: 3. The CDR3, as DNA: TGTGCCAGCAGACCGGACAGGGGGAATGAAAAACTGTTTTTT. Its translation is CASRPDRGNEKLFF.

V usage is TRBV6-2 or TRBV6-3 and J usage is TRBJ1-5; possible D gene TRBD1, 5 bases. Trimming shortened V by 2 bases and J by 6 bases, and 8 bases separated the two germline ends. The CDR3 covers 13 residues. Germline V gives CDR1 MNHEY, CDR2 SVGEGT. The CDR3 DNA reads as TGTGCCAGCAGTTACGGGGGGACTCAGCCCCAGCATTTT. Amino acids: CASSYGGTQPQHF.

The chain couples TRBV6-2 or TRBV6-3 to TRBJ2-7; D not certain. V was clipped by 2 bases and J by 2 bases, with 4 bases between them. Germline-derived CDR1 and CDR2 are MNHEY and SVGEGT. This CDR3 has 12 residues. The CDR3 sequence: CASSYEAYEQYF. The CDR3 DNA is TGTGCCAGCAGTTACGAAGCCTACGAGCAGTACTTC.

The chain employs TRBV10-3 and TRBJ1-4, with TRBD1 identical over 7 bases. Trimming at V came to 1 base and at J to 4 bases, leaving 9 bases not matched to a gene. Germline V CDR1 and CDR2: ENHRY, SYGVKD. The CDR3 loop spans 17 amino acids. CDR3 region: CAISELLGTVFNEKLFF. In DNA form, the CDR3 reads TGTGCCATCAGTGAGTTACTCGGGACAGTCTTTAATGAAAAACTGTTTTTT.

The gene calls are TRBV20-1 and TRBJ2-3, with D tentatively TRBD1 or TRBD2 (6 bases each). CDR1 and CDR2 from the germline V gene are DFQATT and SNEGSKA (reference sequence). The CDR3 loop spans 12 amino acids. The V gene lost 5 bases and the J gene lost 6 bases, with 12 bases spanning the gap. The CDR3 protein is CSAVRGPDTQYF. In DNA, the CDR3 is TGCAGTGCTGTCCGGGGGCCGGATACGCAGTATTTT.

This clonotype turned up a few times. The chain uses TRBV20-1 and TRBJ2-5; D may be TRBD2 (5 bases). Germline CDR1 is DFQATT and CDR2 is SNEGSKA (reference sequence). This CDR3 has 14 residues. V was clipped by 6 bases and J by 2 bases, with 16 bases between them. This chain's CDR3 is CSALKEAPQETQYF. In DNA, the CDR3 is TGCAGTGCCCTGAAGGAGGCGCCGCAAGAGACCCAGTACTTC.

The J gene is TRBJ2-7, the V gene TRBV27; D is possibly TRBD1 (5 bases). V lost 4 bases to trimming and J lost 3 bases, with 16 bases between them. The length of the CDR3 is 15 residues. CDR1 and CDR2 (germline): MNHEY, SMNVEV (reference sequence). The CDR3 DNA reads as TGTGCCAGCAGTTCCCTTTTGGGGCTCTTCTACGAGCAGTACTTC. Residues: CASSSLLGLFYEQYF.

V is TRBV3-1 and J is TRBJ1-2; 7 positions match TRBD1. CDR3 length: 14 residues. Germline values: CDR1 LGHDT, CDR2 YNNKEL (reference sequence). V lost 4 bases to trimming and J lost 4 bases; unmatched junction nucleotides: 6. CDR3 nucleotides: TGTGCCAGCAGCCTCCGGACAGGTCCCTATGGCTACACCTTC. This sequence encodes CASSLRTGPYGYTF.

This clonotype was recorded at least ten times. The rearrangement uses TRBV5-1 and TRBJ1-1, with D hard to call. This CDR3 has 14 residues. CDR1 is SGHRS, CDR2 YFSETQ, per germline. V lost 3 bases, J lost 8 bases, and 17 bases lay in between. DNA of the CDR3: TGCGCCAGCAGCTCCGATACCTCCGTGGGGGAAGCTTTCTTT. Amino acids: CASSSDTSVGEAFF.

This clonotype has just a few counts. The chain links TRBV5-1 to TRBJ1-1; 7 bases match TRBD1. CDR1 SGHRS and CDR2 YFSETQ come from the germline V gene. The CDR3 contains 13 residues. V was pared by 0 bases and J by 9 bases, with 5 bases of the junction left unmatched. CDR3 nucleotide sequence: TGCGCCAGCAGCTTGGATACAGGGGATAAAGCTTTCTTT. As protein: CASSLDTGDKAFF.

This clonotype was detected many times. The chain joins TRBV12-3 or TRBV12-4 to TRBJ2-3, with 7 bases lining up with TRBD2. CDR3 size: 17 residues. V shed 5 bases, J shed 3 bases, and the junction held 14 bases outside the gene matches. As DNA, the CDR3 is TGTGCCAGCAGTAAAACCAACCCTAGCGGAAAAACAGATACGCAGTATTTT. This codes for CASSKTNPSGKTDTQYF.

The gene calls are TRBV12-3 or TRBV12-4 and TRBJ2-7; D remains unclear. The CDR3 consists of 14 residues. Trimming shortened V by 5 bases and J by 2 bases, and 13 bases separated the two germline ends. CDR3 coding DNA: TGTGCCAGCAGTCTTCCCGGGTCTACCTACGAGCAGTACTTC. Protein product: CASSLPGSTYEQYF.

This clonotype was seen a few times. V is TRBV7-9 and J is TRBJ2-3, with a tentative D call TRBD1 (5 bases). V was cut by 2 bases and J by 4 bases, with 10 bases left in between. CDR3 length: 14 residues. CDR1 is SEHNR and CDR2 is FQNEAQ in the germline V gene (reference sequence). The CDR3 region has the DNA TGTGCCAGCAGCTTATCAGGGAACCCAGATACGCAGTATTTT. It codes for CASSLSGNPDTQYF.

The chain recombines TRBV4-1 with TRBJ2-4; D tentatively reads TRBD1 or TRBD2 (5 bases each). In germline, CDR1 is MGHRA, CDR2 YSYEKL. Trimming stripped 1 base from V and 8 bases from J, with 15 bases between. This CDR3 has 15 residues. The CDR3 DNA is TGCGCCAGCAGCCAAGTCGGGACCCCCAGTGACATTCAGTACTTC. Protein sequence: CASSQVGTPSDIQYF.